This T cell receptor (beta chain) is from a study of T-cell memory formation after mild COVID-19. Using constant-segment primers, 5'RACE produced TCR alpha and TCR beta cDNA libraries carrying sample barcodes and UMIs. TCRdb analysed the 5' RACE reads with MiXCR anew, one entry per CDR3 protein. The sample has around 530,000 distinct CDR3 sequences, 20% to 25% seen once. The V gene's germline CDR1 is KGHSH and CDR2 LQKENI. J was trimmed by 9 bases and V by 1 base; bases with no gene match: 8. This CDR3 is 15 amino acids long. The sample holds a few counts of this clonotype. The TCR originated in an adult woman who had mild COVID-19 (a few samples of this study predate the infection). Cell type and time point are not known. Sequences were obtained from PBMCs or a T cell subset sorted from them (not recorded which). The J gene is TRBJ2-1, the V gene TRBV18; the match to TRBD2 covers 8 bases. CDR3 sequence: CASSPRPAGEGEQFF. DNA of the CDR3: TGTGCCAGCTCACCACGTCCAGCGGGGGAGGGTGAGCAGTTCTTC.